This TCR beta chain comes out of a study of blood T cell repertoires in COVID-19. Study context: Specimens from acute and convalescent COVID-19 originated in the United States, Italy and Spain. PBMCs, B-cell-depleted T cells, or T cells provided the cDNA or gDNA that made up the material.

Study members were between about 18 and 95 years old and lived in 20 to 25 US regions. Authors' processing steps: Using reference gene primer amplification, nucleated cell counts were estimated. Measured with immunoSEQ multiplex PCR; TCRdb has only the in-frame clones, and not every one. From that table come the V and J calls and clone size; the DNA was used to work out D and trimming. Among about 280,000 clones listed, less than 95% were seen once. CDR3 size: 18 residues. The J segment lost 3 bases and the V segment lost 4 bases, leaving 14 bases of the junction unmatched. Germline values: CDR1 PRHDT, CDR2 FYEKMQ (reference sequence).

Sequenced sample: PBMCs or T cells enriched from blood (not recorded which). V is TRBV13 and J is TRBJ2-2; 7 bases map to TRBD1. The source of this sequence is a man aged 40-50 years who had been exposed to COVID-19. The CDR3: CASSSDPTGNKHTGELFF. CDR3 sequence (DNA): TGTGCCAGCAGCTCGGACCCGACAGGGAATAAACACACCGGGGAGCTGTTTTTT.